Presented here are 8 T cell receptor beta chains from one specimen sequenced in a study of blood T cell repertoires in COVID-19 (dated by TCRdb to 2018 to 2020). Libraries came from the immunoSEQ multiplex PCR assay. Sourced from immuneACCESS, this table was stored by TCRdb with only in-frame sequences that have V and J called. A share of the clones is absent; for the studies checked, an unresolved V gene accounts for under half, and the remainder has no known explanation. A total of approximately 180,000 clones appear in this sample, more than 75% of them only once. In total, the top ten clones hold around 17% of the sample. The sample comprised PBMCs or T cells enriched from blood (not recorded which). Receptor source: a woman between 45 and 65 years old with acute COVID-19.

The sample holds a few counts of this clone. The chain carries TRBV4-1 and TRBJ1-1, with D hard to call. Looked up from germline, CDR1 is MGHRA and CDR2 is YSYEKL. Trimming took 4 bases from V and 5 from J, leaving 11 bases between them. The CDR3 loop spans 13 amino acids. CDR3 nucleotides: TGCGCCAGCAGCCTTAGGGCGGGGACTGAAGCTTTCTTT. Protein sequence: CASSLRAGTEAFF.

There are a few counts of this clone. The CDR3, as DNA: TGCGCCAGCAGCTTGGAGGCAGGCTATGGCTACACCTTC. The encoded protein is CASSLEAGYGYTF. The chain is built from TRBV5-1 and TRBJ1-2; D is unclear. Trimming removed 0 bases from V and 4 bases from J, with 7 bases in between. The CDR3 contains 13 residues. CDR1 SGHRS and CDR2 YFSETQ come from the germline V gene.

CDR3 sequence reads: CASSLTPDRNNQPQHF. The CDR3 region has the DNA TGTGCCAGCAGCCTAACCCCGGACAGGAACAATCAGCCCCAGCATTTT. The chain has TRBV7-9 and TRBJ1-5, with 7 bases identical to TRBD1. This CDR3 is 16 amino acids long. Germline-derived CDR1 and CDR2 are SEHNR and FQNEAQ (reference sequence). The V segment lost 5 bases and the J segment 3 bases; nucleotides outside the gene matches: 10.

The chain is built from TRBV5-6 and TRBJ2-1; D gene ambiguous. CDR3 length: 11 residues. Germline V gives CDR1 SGHDT, CDR2 YYEEEE. Between the trimmed V and J ends, which lost 5 bases and 10 bases, there was a span of 10 bases. CDR3 DNA sequence: TGTGCCAGCAGATTAAACTCGGAGCAGTTCTTC. Translated: CASRLNSEQFF.

This chain connects TRBV12-3 or TRBV12-4 to TRBJ2-3, with no clear D. The V and J ends lost 3 bases and 2 bases respectively, with 6 bases between them. CDR3 length: 13 amino acids. The CDR3, as DNA: TGTGCCAGCAGTTTGGCTTTCACAGATACGCAGTATTTT. It encodes CASSLAFTDTQYF.

This clone was picked up one time. The genes are TRBV7-3 and TRBJ2-1; TRBD2 aligns across 11 bases. The V and J ends lost 5 bases and 2 bases, in that order; junction bases with no gene match: 5. CDR1 SGHTA and CDR2 FQGTGA come from the germline V gene. There are 16 residues in the CDR3. CDR3 sequence (DNA): TGTGCCAGCAGCCCCCCTAGCGGGGGGCCCTACAATGAGCAGTTCTTC. Encoded protein: CASSPPSGGPYNEQFF.

The chain has TRBV28 and TRBJ2-2; D is perhaps TRBD1 (6 bases). V was trimmed by 8 bases and J by 2 bases, leaving 9 bases between them. This CDR3 region has 13 residues. Germline V gives CDR1 MDHEN, CDR2 SYDVKM. The chain's CDR3 is CASGQLNTGELFF. Here the CDR3 DNA reads TGTGCCAGCGGACAGTTAAACACCGGGGAGCTGTTTTTT. Drawing the rest from reference TRBV28 and TRBJ2-2, the complete variable domain is DVKVTQSSRYLVKRTGEKVFLECVQDMDHENMFWYRQDPGLGLRLIYFSYDVKMKEKGDIPEGYSVSREKKERFSLILESASTNQTSMYLCASGQLNTGELFFGEGSRLTVL.

This clone appeared a few times. The chain employs TRBV30 and TRBJ1-5, with TRBD1 as a possible D gene (5 bases). Trimming pared 0 bases from V and 5 bases from J, leaving 11 bases between. In germline, CDR1 is GTSNPN, CDR2 SVGIG (reference sequence). The CDR3 spans 14 residues. The CDR3 nucleotides are TGTGCCTGGAGTGTGGGGCAGGGTTATCAGCCCCAGCATTTT. This sequence encodes CAWSVGQGYQPQHF.